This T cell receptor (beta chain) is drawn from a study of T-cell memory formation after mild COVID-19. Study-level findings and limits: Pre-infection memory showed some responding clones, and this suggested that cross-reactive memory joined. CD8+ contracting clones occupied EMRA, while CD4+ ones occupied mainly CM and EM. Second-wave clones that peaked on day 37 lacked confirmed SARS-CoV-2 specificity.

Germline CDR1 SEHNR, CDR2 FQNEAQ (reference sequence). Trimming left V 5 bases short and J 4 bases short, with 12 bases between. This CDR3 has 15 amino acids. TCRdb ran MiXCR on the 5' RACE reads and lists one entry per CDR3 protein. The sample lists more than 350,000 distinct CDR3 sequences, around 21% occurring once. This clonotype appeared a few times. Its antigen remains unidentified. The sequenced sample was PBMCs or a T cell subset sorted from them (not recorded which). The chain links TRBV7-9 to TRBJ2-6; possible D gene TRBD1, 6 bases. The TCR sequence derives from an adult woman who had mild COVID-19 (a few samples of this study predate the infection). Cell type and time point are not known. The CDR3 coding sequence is TGTGCCAGCAGCGACCAGGGGACCGGGGCCAACGTCCTGACTTTC. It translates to CASSDQGTGANVLTF. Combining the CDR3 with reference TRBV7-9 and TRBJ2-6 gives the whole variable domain DTGVSQNPRHKITKRGQNVTFRCDPISEHNRLYWYRQTLGQGPEFLTYFQNEAQLEKSRLLSDRFSAERPKGSFSTLEIQRTEQGDSAMYLCASSDQGTGANVLTFGAGSRLTVL.